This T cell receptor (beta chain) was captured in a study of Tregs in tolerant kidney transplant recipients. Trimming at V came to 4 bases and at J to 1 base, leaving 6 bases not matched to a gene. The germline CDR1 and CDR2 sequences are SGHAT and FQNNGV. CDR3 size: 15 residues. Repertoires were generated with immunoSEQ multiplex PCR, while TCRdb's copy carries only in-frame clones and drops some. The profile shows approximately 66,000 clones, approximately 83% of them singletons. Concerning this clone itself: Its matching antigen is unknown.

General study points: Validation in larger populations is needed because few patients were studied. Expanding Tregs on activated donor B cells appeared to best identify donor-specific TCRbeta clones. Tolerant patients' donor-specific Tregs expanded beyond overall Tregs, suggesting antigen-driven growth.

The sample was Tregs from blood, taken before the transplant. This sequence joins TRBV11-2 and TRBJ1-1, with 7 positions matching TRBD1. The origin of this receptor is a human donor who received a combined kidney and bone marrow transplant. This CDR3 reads CASSWAGGRNTEAFF. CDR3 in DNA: TGTGCCAGCAGCTGGGCAGGGGGAAGGAACACTGAAGCTTTCTTT.